This is a list of T cell receptor beta chains from one sample in a study of T-cell reconstitution after alpha-beta-depleted transplantation in children. A single record per CDR3 protein comes from TCRdb applying MiXCR to the PCR reads. The sample includes 610,000 or so distinct CDR3 sequences, more than 20% of them seen just once. Sequenced here: PBMCs, sampled before TCRalphabeta/CD19-depleted stem cell transplant. These receptors all stem from a boy younger than two with Wiskott-Aldrich syndrome, due to receive a stem cell transplant. CDR3s include the opening cysteine and the closing phenylalanine or tryptophan. D genes are given only for firm matches. Rows may omit the clone size; those that give it use once, few, many or a size class.

TRBD1	NA	TRBV3-1	TRBJ2-7	CASSPGRGIYEQYF	TGTGCCAGCAGCCCAGGCAGGGGGATCTACGAGCAGTACTTC
NA	NA	TRBV6-1	TRBJ2-1	CASSETATYNEQFF	TGTGCCAGCAGTGAGACTGCCACTTACAATGAGCAGTTCTTC
NA	NA	TRBV4-2	TRBJ2-3	CASSQDGGRHTDTQYF	TGTGCCAGCAGCCAAGATGGTGGGAGGCACACAGATACGCAGTATTTT
NA	few	TRBV6-5	TRBJ2-2	CASSYSGRDGRELFF	TGTGCCAGCAGTTACTCCGGGCGGGATGGTAGGGAGCTGTTTTTT
TRBD2	few	TRBV5-1	TRBJ2-7	CASSLEGLAGPYEQYF	TGCGCCAGCAGCTTGGAGGGACTAGCGGGACCCTACGAGCAGTACTTC
TRBD1	few	TRBV5-5	TRBJ1-6	CASSLEGGRNSPLHF	TGTGCCAGCAGCTTGGAAGGGGGCAGGAATTCACCCCTCCACTTT
NA	few	TRBV4-1	TRBJ2-7	CASSQGPSLPDYEQYF	TGCGCCAGCAGCCAAGGGCCCTCACTACCGGACTACGAGCAGTACTTC
TRBD2	NA	TRBV5-1	TRBJ2-7	CASSFLAGERNEQYF	TGCGCCAGCAGCTTTCTAGCGGGAGAACGTAACGAGCAGTACTTC
TRBD2	few	TRBV7-6	TRBJ2-7	CASSLWGGRSYEQYF	TGTGCCAGCAGCTTATGGGGCGGGAGGTCCTACGAGCAGTACTTC
TRBD2	once	TRBV7-2	TRBJ2-7	CASSSVDGRGTQYF	TGTGCCAGCAGCTCCGTCGACGGGAGGGGGACGCAGTACTTC
NA	NA	TRBV7-8	TRBJ2-1	CASSSGSGEGNEQFF	TGTGCCTCCAGTTCAGGTAGCGGAGAAGGCAATGAGCAGTTCTTC
TRBD2	NA	TRBV5-5	TRBJ2-2	CASSTLAGATGELFF	TGTGCCAGCAGCACCCTAGCGGGAGCCACCGGGGAGCTGTTTTTT
NA	few	TRBV12-3/TRBV12-4	TRBJ1-1	CASSLLRDTEAFF	TGTGCCAGCAGTTTATTGAGGGACACTGAAGCTTTCTTT
TRBD2	NA	TRBV7-3	TRBJ2-1	CASSLRRTSSNEQFF	TGTGCCAGCAGCTTAAGAAGGACTAGCAGCAATGAGCAGTTCTTC
NA	NA	TRBV20-1	TRBJ1-5	CSARGARGAGNQPQHF	TGCAGTGCTAGAGGGGCGAGGGGCGCGGGCAATCAGCCCCAGCATTTT
TRBD2	few	TRBV20-1	TRBJ2-3	CSERNWREGGTDTQYF	TGCAGTGAGAGGAACTGGCGGGAGGGTGGTACAGATACGCAGTATTTT
TRBD2	NA	TRBV13	TRBJ2-1	CASSARAGTLNEQFF	TGTGCCAGCAGCGCTCGAGCGGGGACCTTAAATGAGCAGTTCTTC
NA	few	TRBV9	TRBJ1-5	CASSVVRHSNQPQHF	TGTGCCAGCAGCGTAGTCAGGCATAGCAATCAGCCCCAGCATTTT
NA	few	TRBV27	TRBJ2-7	CASRADGPGVYEQHF	TGTGCCAGCAGGGCCGATGGACCGGGGGTCTACGAGCAGCACTTC
NA	few	TRBV5-1	TRBJ2-5	CASGTSVETQYF	TGCGCCAGCGGGACTTCGGTGGAGACCCAGTACTTC
TRBD1	NA	TRBV6-2/TRBV6-3	TRBJ1-5	CASSSWEGTGNQPQHF	TGTGCCAGCAGTTCGTGGGAGGGGACAGGGAATCAGCCCCAGCATTTT
TRBD1	few	TRBV3-1	TRBJ2-5	CASRQGAGETQYF	TGTGCCAGCAGACAGGGGGCGGGCGAGACCCAGTACTTC
NA	few	TRBV15	TRBJ2-2	CATSRVQTGTGELFF	TGTGCCACCAGCAGAGTACAGACGGGCACCGGGGAGCTGTTTTTT
NA	few	TRBV10-3	TRBJ1-1	CAIRGQFEAFF	TGTGCCATCAGAGGACAGTTTGAAGCTTTCTTT
TRBD2	few	TRBV7-9	TRBJ2-5	CASSRAGTSRVETQYF	TGTGCCAGCAGCAGAGCCGGGACTAGCAGGGTCGAGACCCAGTACTTC
NA	few	TRBV29-1	TRBJ2-1	CSVARGGNEQFF	TGCAGCGTTGCCAGGGGGGGAAATGAGCAGTTCTTC